The clone carrying this TCR beta chain was counted at least ten times. What it binds is unknown. As to time point: newly diagnosed GD, antithyroid drugs for less than 3 months. PBMC-extracted RNA yielded the TCR library. The patients were drawn from one endocrinology department in Xi'an, China. Building the TCR beta libraries relied on iRepertoire HTBI primers, and CDR3 regions underwent Arm-PCR. A single record per CDR3 protein comes from TCRdb applying MiXCR to the multiplex PCR reads. The repertoire holds 400,000 to 500,000 distinct CDR3 sequences, approximately 15% seen once, with approximately 19% in the top ten. The data derive from a study of regulatory T cells in long-lasting Graves disease. Trimming pared 0 bases from V and 5 bases from J, leaving 11 bases between. This CDR3 comprises 14 residues. CDR1 is DFQATT, CDR2 SNEGSKA, per germline (reference sequence). Findings of the study overall: Newly diagnosed patients had higher TCR diversity than persistent Graves' patients did.

The data were also submitted as part of a second study, on T cells in Graves' hyperthyroidism and ophthalmopathy. That study reports: Uncontrolled infection, other autoimmune disease, pregnancy or lactation disqualified patients from enrolment.

The rearrangement joins TRBV20-1 to TRBJ2-1; D remains unclear. The receptor comes from a woman in her forties or fifties with Graves disease. This material consisted of peripheral blood mononuclear cells (PBMCs), taken at new diagnosis, from a patient treated with antithyroid drugs. CDR3 region: CSARERTTNNEQFF. CDR3 DNA sequence: TGCAGTGCTAGAGAACGGACGACGAACAATGAGCAGTTCTTC.